The present entry profiles one TCR beta chain with its context. Its target is not known. The data stem from a study of blood T cells in healthy people across ages. Study details: The capture of about one barcoded beta molecule per two T cells was achieved by template switching.

A second PCR of 7 to 11 cycles used a sample-barcoded 5' primer and a J-beta primer mix. TCRdb reprocessed the 5' RACE reads with MiXCR, giving one entry per CDR3 protein. The sample yields about 1.8 million distinct CDR3 sequences, about 49% seen once. The donors, healthy Caucasians from Russia, were aged roughly 6 to 90. Study results and caveats: The long-lived group displayed more naive CD4+ cells, plus higher diversity, than the aged donors did. Naive and antigen-experienced cells could not be conclusively compared, given unsorted PBMCs.

V was trimmed by 0 bases and J by 0 bases, leaving 9 bases between them. Germline V gene data show CDR1 as DFQATT and CDR2 as SNEGSKA (reference sequence). This CDR3 contains 15 residues. Sequencing was performed on blood. The origin of this receptor is a woman between 40 and 50 years old in good health. The rearrangement joins TRBV20-1 to TRBJ2-4, with TRBD2 as a possible D gene (6 bases). CDR3: CSARDPGLAKNIQYF. The CDR3 DNA is TGCAGTGCTAGAGATCCGGGACTAGCCAAAAACATTCAGTACTTC.